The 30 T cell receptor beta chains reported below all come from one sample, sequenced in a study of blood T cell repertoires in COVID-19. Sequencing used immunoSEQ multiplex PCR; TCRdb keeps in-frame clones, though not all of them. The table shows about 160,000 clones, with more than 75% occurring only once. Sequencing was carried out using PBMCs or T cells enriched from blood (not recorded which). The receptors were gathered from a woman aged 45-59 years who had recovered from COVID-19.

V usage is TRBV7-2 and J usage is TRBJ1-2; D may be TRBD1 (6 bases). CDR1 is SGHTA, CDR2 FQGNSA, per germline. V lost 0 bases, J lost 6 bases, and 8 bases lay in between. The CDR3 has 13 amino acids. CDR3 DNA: TGTGCCAGCAGCTTAGCTCGACAGGATGGCTACACCTTC. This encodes CASSLARQDGYTF.

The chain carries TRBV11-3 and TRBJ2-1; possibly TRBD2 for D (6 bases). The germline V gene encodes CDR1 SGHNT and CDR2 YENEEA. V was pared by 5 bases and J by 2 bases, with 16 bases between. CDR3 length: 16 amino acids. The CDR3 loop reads CASSERSGRTYNEQFF. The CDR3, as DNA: TGTGCCAGCAGCGAGAGATCCGGGAGAACCTACAATGAGCAGTTCTTC.

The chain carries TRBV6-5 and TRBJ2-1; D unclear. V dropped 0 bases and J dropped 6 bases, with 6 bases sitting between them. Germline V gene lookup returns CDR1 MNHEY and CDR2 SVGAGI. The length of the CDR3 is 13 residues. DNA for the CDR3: TGTGCCAGCAGTTACTCCCGGGTCAATGAGCAGTTCTTC. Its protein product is CASSYSRVNEQFF.

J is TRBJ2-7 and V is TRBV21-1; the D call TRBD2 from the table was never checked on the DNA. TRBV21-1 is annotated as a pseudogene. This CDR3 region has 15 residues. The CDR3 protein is CASSKVSLAPYEQYF. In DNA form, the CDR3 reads TGTGCCAGCAGCAAGGTCTCGCTAGCGCCCTACGAGCAGTACTTC.

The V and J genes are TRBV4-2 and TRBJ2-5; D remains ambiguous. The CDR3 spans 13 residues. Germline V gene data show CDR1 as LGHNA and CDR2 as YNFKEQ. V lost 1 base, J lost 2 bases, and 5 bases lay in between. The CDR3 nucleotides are TGTGCCAGCAGCCAAGTTCAACAAGAGACCCAGTACTTC. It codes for CASSQVQQETQYF.

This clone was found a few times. CDR3 amino acids: CASSLMGQGNSPLHF. The DNA of the CDR3 is TGTGCCAGCAGCCTTATGGGACAGGGTAATTCACCCCTCCACTTT. V gene TRBV3-1 (or the pseudogene TRBV3-2) combines with J gene TRBJ1-6; 9 bases align to TRBD1. The V and J ends lost 4 bases and 6 bases, in that order; junction bases with no gene match: 4. The CDR3 totals 15 residues. Germline CDR1 and CDR2: LGHDT and YNNKEL (reference sequence).

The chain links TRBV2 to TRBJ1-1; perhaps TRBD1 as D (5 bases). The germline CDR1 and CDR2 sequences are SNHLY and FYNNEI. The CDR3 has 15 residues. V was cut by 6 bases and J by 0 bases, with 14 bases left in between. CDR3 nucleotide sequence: TGTGCCAGCAGGCGTGGGGCGAAGATGAACACTGAAGCTTTCTTT. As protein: CASRRGAKMNTEAFF.

This chain's CDR3 is CASSQADTSGVSHTDTQYF. The DNA for the CDR3 is TGTGCCAGCAGCCAAGCCGACACTAGCGGGGTATCTCACACAGATACGCAGTATTTT. This chain links TRBV4-2 with TRBJ2-3; 10 positions match TRBD2. Unmatched junction bases numbered 12, after V lost 1 base and J lost 2 bases. Germline CDR1 is LGHNA and CDR2 is YNFKEQ. This CDR3 spans 19 amino acids.

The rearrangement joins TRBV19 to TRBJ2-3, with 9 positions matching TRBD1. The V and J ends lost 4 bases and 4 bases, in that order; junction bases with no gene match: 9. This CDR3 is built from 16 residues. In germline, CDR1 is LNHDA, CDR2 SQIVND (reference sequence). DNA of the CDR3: TGTGCCAGTAGTAGTAACAGGGGGCGCAACGCAGATACGCAGTATTTT. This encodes CASSSNRGRNADTQYF. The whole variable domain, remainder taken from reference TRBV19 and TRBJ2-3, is DGGITQSPKYLFRKEGQNVTLSCEQNLNHDAMYWYRQDPGQGLRLIYYSQIVNDFQKGDIAEGYSVSREKKESFPLTVTSAQKNPTAFYLCASSSNRGRNADTQYFGPGTRLTVL.

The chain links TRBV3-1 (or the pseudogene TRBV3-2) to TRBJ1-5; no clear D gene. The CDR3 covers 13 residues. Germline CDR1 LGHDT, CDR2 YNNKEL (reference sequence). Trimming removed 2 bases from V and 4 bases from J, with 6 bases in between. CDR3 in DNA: TGTGCCAGCAGCCAATCCGGGAATCAGCCCCAGCATTTT. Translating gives CASSQSGNQPQHF.

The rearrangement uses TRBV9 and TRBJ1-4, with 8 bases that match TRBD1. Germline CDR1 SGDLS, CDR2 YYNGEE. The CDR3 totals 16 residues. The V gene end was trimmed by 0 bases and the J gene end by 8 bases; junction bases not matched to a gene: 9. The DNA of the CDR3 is TGTGCCAGCAGCGTAGGGGACAGGAGGGTTAACGAAAAACTGTTTTTT. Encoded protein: CASSVGDRRVNEKLFF. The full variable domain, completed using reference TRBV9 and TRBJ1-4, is DSGVTQTPKHLITATGQRVTLRCSPRSGDLSVYWYQQSLDQGLQFLIQYYNGEERAKGNILERFSAQQFPDLHSELNLSSLELGDSALYFCASSVGDRRVNEKLFFGSGTQLSVL.

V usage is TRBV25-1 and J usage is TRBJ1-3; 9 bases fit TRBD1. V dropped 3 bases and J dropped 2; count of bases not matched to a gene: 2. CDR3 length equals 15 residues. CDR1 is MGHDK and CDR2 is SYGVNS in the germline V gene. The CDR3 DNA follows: TGTGCCAGCAGTGAGGGACAGGGTGCTGGAAACACCATATATTTT. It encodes CASSEGQGAGNTIYF.

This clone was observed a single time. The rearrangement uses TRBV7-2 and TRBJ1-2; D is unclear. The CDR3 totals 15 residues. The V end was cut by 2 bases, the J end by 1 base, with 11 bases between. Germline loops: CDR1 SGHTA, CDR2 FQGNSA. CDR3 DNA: TGTGCCAGCAGCTTATTAGCAGCCGTTAACTATGGCTACACCTTC. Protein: CASSLLAAVNYGYTF.

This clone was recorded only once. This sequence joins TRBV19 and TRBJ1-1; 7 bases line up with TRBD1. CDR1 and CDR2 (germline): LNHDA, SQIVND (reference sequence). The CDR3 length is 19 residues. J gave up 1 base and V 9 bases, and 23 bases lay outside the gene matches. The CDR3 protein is CARNLTIGTADNTNTEAFF. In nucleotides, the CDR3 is TGTGCCAGAAATCTCACGATAGGGACAGCGGATAACACGAACACTGAAGCTTTCTTT.

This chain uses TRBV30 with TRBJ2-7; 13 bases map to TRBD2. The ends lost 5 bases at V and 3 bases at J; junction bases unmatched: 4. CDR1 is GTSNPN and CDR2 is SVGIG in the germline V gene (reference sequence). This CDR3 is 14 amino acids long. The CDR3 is CAWGGLAGNYEQYF. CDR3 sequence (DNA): TGTGCCTGGGGGGGACTAGCGGGAAACTACGAGCAGTACTTC.

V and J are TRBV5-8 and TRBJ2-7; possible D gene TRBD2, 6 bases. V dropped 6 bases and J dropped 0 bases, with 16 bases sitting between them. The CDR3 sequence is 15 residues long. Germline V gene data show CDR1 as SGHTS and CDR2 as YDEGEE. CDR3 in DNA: TGTGCCAGCATCATAGATGGGGGGAGCTCCTACGAGCAGTACTTC. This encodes CASIIDGGSSYEQYF. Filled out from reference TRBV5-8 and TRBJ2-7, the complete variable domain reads EAGVTQSPTHLIKTRGQQATLRCSPISGHTSVYWYQQALGLGLQFLLWYDEGEERNRGNFPPRFSGRQFPNYSSELNVNALELEDSALYLCASIIDGGSSYEQYFGPGTRLTVT.

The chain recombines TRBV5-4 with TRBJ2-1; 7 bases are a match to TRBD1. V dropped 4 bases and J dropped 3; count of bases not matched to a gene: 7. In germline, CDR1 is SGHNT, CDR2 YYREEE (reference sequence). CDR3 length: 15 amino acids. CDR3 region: CASSTQGSGYNEQFF. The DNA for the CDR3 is TGTGCCAGCAGCACACAGGGGAGCGGCTACAATGAGCAGTTCTTC.

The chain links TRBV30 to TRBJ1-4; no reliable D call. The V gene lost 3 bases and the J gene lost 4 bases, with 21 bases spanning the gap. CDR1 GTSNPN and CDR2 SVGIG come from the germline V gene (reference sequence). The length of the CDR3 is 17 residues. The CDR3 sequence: CAWRNYPDTTRNEKLFF. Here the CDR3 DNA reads TGTGCCTGGAGGAATTACCCCGATACTACACGTAATGAAAAACTGTTTTTT.

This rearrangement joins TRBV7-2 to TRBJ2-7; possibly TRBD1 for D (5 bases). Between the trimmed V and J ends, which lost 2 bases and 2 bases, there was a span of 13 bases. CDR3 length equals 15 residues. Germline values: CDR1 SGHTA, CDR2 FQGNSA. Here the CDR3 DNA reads TGTGCCAGCAGCTTACAGGGTCCCGAAACCTACGAGCAGTACTTC. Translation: CASSLQGPETYEQYF.

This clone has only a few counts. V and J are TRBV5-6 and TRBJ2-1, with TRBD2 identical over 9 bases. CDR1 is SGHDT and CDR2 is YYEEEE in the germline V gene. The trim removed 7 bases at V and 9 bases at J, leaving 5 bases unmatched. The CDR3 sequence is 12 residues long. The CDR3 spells CASRTSVSEQFF. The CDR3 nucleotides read TGTGCCAGCCGGACTAGCGTCAGTGAGCAGTTCTTC.

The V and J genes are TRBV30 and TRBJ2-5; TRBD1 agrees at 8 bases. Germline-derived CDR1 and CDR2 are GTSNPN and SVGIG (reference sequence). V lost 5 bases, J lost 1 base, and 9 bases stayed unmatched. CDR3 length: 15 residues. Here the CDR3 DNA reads TGTGCCTGGGGGCGAGACAGGGGCTCCCAAGAGACCCAGTACTTC. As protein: CAWGRDRGSQETQYF.

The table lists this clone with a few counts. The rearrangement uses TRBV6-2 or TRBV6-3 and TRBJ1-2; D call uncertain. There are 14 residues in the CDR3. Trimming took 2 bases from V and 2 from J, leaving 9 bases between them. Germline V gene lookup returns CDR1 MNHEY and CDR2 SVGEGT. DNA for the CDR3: TGTGCCAGCAGTTACACGGCACAGAACTATGGCTACACCTTC. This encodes CASSYTAQNYGYTF.

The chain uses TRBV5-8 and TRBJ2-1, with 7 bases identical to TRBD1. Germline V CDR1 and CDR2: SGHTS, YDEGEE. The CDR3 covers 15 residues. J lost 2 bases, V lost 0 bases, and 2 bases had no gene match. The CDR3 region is CASSLGQGAYNEQFF. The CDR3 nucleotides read TGTGCCAGCAGCTTGGGTCAGGGGGCCTACAATGAGCAGTTCTTC.

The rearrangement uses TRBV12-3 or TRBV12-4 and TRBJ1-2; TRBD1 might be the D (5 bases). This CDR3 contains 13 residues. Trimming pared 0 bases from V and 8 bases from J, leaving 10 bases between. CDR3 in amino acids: CASSLAGTRGYTF. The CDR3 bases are TGTGCCAGCAGTTTAGCGGGGACTCGCGGCTACACCTTC.

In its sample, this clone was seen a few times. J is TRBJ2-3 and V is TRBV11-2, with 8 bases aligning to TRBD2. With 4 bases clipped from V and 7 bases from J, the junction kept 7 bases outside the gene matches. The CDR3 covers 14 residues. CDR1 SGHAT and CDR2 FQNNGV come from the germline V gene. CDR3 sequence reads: CASSSLAETYTQYF. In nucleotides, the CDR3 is TGTGCCAGCAGCTCACTAGCGGAAACCTATACGCAGTATTTT. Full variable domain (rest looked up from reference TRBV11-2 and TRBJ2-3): EAGVAQSPRYKIIEKRQSVAFWCNPISGHATLYWYQQILGQGPKLLIQFQNNGVVDDSQLPKDRFSAERLKGVDSTLKIQPAKLEDSAVYLCASSSLAETYTQYFGPGTRLTVL.

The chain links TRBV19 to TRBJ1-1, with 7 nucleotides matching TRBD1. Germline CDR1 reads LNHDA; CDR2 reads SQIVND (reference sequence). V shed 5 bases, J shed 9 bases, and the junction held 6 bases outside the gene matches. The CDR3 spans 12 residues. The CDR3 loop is CASSAKGAQAFF. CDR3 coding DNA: TGTGCCAGTAGTGCTAAGGGGGCGCAAGCTTTCTTT.

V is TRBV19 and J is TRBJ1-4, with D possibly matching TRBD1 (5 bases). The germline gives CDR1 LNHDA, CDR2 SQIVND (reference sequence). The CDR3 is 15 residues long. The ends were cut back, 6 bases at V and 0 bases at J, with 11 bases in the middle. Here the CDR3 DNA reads TGTGCCAGTAGATCCCCCAGGGCAACTAATGAAAAACTGTTTTTT. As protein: CASRSPRATNEKLFF.

The CDR3 spells CASSLMPGNYGYTF. The CDR3 DNA reads TGTGCCAGCAGCCTTATGCCAGGGAACTATGGCTACACCTTC. The chain uses TRBV11-2 and TRBJ1-2; perhaps TRBD1 as D (5 bases). Per the germline V gene, CDR1 is SGHAT and CDR2 is FQNNGV. CDR3 length equals 14 residues. V lost 5 bases and J lost 2, with 12 bases in between.

The CDR3 loop is CASSVAPAGSTGNTIYF. The DNA for the CDR3 is TGTGCCAGCAGCGTAGCTCCGGCAGGGTCAACTGGAAACACCATATATTTT. V is TRBV9 and J is TRBJ1-3; D perhaps matches TRBD1 (5 bases). The CDR3 length is 17 residues. V lost 0 bases, J lost 2 bases, and 15 bases lay in between. The germline gives CDR1 SGDLS, CDR2 YYNGEE.

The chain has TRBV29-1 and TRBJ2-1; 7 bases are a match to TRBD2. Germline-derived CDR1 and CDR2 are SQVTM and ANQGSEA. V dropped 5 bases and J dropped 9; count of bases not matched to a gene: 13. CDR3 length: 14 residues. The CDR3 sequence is CSVHGEGLAGEQFF. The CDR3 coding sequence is TGCAGCGTTCACGGGGAGGGGTTGGCTGGTGAGCAGTTCTTC.